This section outlines one TCR beta chain sequence together with its context. Its specificity is not known. The protocol was immunoSEQ multiplex PCR, while the TCRdb copy is restricted to in-frame clones and leaves out a portion. The table shows 8,000 to 9,500 clones, with 70% to 85% occurring only once. Per germline, CDR1 LNHDA and CDR2 SQIVND (reference sequence). The V gene end was trimmed by 3 bases and the J gene end by 0 bases; junction bases not matched to a gene: 4. This CDR3 has 15 amino acids. This entry comes from a study of tumor-infiltrating lymphocytes in localized non-small cell lung cancer. Findings and limits, study-wide: T-cell fraction did not differ between immunotypes IM1 and IM2.

The rearrangement links TRBV19 to TRBJ1-2, with 7 bases identical to TRBD1. Sequenced: lung tumor tissue. The sequence derives from a human donor with non-small cell lung cancer. The CDR3 coding sequence is TGTGCCAGTAGTATCCTGGGACAGTCTAACTATGGCTACACCTTC. Translating gives CASSILGQSNYGYTF.